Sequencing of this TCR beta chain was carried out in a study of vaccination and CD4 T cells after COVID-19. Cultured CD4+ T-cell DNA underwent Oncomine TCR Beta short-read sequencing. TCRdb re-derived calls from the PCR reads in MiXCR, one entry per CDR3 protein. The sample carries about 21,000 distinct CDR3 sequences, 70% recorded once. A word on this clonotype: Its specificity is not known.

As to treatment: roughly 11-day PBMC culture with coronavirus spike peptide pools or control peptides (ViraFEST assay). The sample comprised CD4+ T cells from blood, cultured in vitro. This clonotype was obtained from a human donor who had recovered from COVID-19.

The CDR3 bases are TGTGCCAGCAGCTTTTTTGGAGGGGGAGAGACCCAGTACTTC. Its protein is CASSFFGGGETQYF. V usage is TRBV11-2 and J usage is TRBJ2-5; D tentatively reads TRBD1 or TRBD2 (6 bases each). V was shortened by 3 bases and J by 4 bases, with 12 bases between the two germline ends. This CDR3 comprises 14 residues. The germline CDR1 and CDR2 sequences are SGHAT and FQNNGV.